Listed below are T cell receptor beta chains from one sample, sequenced in a study of Ad26.COV2.S vaccination and SARS-CoV-2 variants. The data were produced by immunoSEQ multiplex PCR, yet TCRdb's version contains in-frame clones alone and is incomplete. Found here are about 680,000 clones, 89% of them singletons; the top ten hold roughly 1.5%. The specimen was peripheral blood, collected in a trial of Ad26.COV2.S vaccine versus placebo. The source is a person aged 18-60 years who received the Ad26.COV2.S COVID-19 vaccine or a placebo. The CDR3 runs from the conserved cysteine through the conserved F or W. Each record gives: D gene, V gene, clone size, J gene, CDR3 protein, CDR3 DNA. D genes are given only for firm matches. Clone size is not always given. Where it is, it says once, few, many or a class for expanded clones.

>-|TRBV20-1|-|TRBJ1-1
CSAARGFEAFF
TGCAGTGCTGCGAGGGGGTTTGAAGCTTTCTTT
>-|TRBV4-3|-|TRBJ1-4
CASSQRGGNEKLFF
TGCGCCAGCAGCCAACGGGGAGGTAATGAAAAACTGTTTTTT
>TRBD2|TRBV29-1|-|TRBJ2-1
CSVGTSGGFLNEQFF
TGCAGCGTGGGGACTAGCGGGGGGTTCCTCAATGAGCAGTTCTTC
>TRBD1|TRBV7-9|-|TRBJ1-2
CASSLSGRGPYGYTF
TGTGCCAGCAGCTTATCGGGAAGGGGGCCCTATGGCTACACCTTC
>-|TRBV20-1|-|TRBJ2-7
CSASYYEQYF
TGCAGTGCATCTTACTACGAGCAGTACTTC
>-|TRBV21-1|-|TRBJ2-5
CASSILTGGEARETQYF
TGTGCCAGCAGCATCTTGACAGGGGGCGAGGCAAGAGAGACCCAGTACTTC
>-|TRBV4-1|-|TRBJ1-2
CASSQDPETTYGYTF
TGCGCCAGCAGCCAAGATCCAGAAACTACCTATGGCTACACCTTC
>-|TRBV6-1|-|TRBJ2-2
CASSELVPGELFF
TGTGCCAGCAGTGAACTCGTCCCCGGGGAGCTGTTTTTT
>TRBD2|TRBV11-2|-|TRBJ2-5
CASSPTSVQETQYF
TGTGCCAGCAGCCCTACTAGCGTACAAGAGACCCAGTACTTC
>-|TRBV7-2|-|TRBJ1-1
CASSLKAAAEAFF
TGTGCCAGCAGCTTAAAAGCAGCAGCTGAAGCTTTCTTT
>-|TRBV19|-|TRBJ1-1
CASSSKGVVTEAFF
TGTGCCAGTAGTTCGAAAGGGGTTGTGACTGAAGCTTTCTTT
>-|TRBV4-3|-|TRBJ1-3
CASSQVPPSFPTLAGNTIYF
TGCGCCAGCAGCCAAGTCCCCCCCAGTTTCCCTACCCTCGCTGGAAACACCATATATTTT
>-|TRBV9|-|TRBJ1-1
CASSVEGSAFF
TGTGCCAGCAGCGTAGAGGGGTCTGCTTTCTTT
>-|TRBV6-5|once|TRBJ2-2
CASAGPELFF
TGTGCCAGCGCCGGACCCGAGCTGTTTTTT
>TRBD2|TRBV3-1/TRBV3-2|few|TRBJ2-1
CASSLAGAYNEQFF
TGTGCCAGCAGTCTAGCGGGGGCCTACAATGAGCAGTTCTTC
>-|TRBV29-1|-|TRBJ2-1
CSVEVSGNEQFF
TGCAGCGTTGAGGTCTCTGGGAATGAGCAGTTCTTC
>TRBD1|TRBV3-1/TRBV3-2|-|TRBJ1-4
CASRRGQATNEKLFF
TGTGCCAGCAGACGAGGACAGGCAACTAATGAAAAACTGTTTTTT
>-|TRBV6-2/TRBV6-3|-|TRBJ1-6
CASRRASYNSPLHF
TGTGCCAGCCGCCGAGCCTCCTATAATTCACCCCTCCACTTT
>TRBD2|TRBV5-1|-|TRBJ2-5
CASSLGTSGLRETQYF
TGCGCCAGCAGCCTAGGGACTAGCGGGCTCCGAGAGACCCAGTACTTC
>-|TRBV4-1|-|TRBJ2-1
CASSPWAESYNEQFF
TGCGCCAGCAGCCCGTGGGCGGAATCCTACAATGAGCAGTTCTTC
>-|TRBV6-1|-|TRBJ1-1
CASTQGRAMNTEAFF
TGTGCCAGCACCCAGGGCCGGGCAATGAACACTGAAGCTTTCTTT
>TRBD2|TRBV10-3|-|TRBJ2-7
CAIGTSGGPEQYF
TGTGCCATCGGGACTAGCGGAGGACCCGAGCAGTACTTC
>TRBD1|TRBV6-5|-|TRBJ2-5
CASRDRDRGETQYF
TGTGCCAGCAGAGACCGGGACAGGGGCGAGACCCAGTACTTC
>-|TRBV19|few|TRBJ1-2
CASRSTGNYGYTF
TGTGCCAGTCGATCTACGGGGAACTATGGCTACACCTTC
>-|TRBV5-1|once|TRBJ1-2
CASSPLDGLYGYTF
TGCGCCAGCAGCCCATTGGACGGACTATATGGCTACACCTTC
>-|TRBV6-5|-|TRBJ2-2
CASTTQVGNTGELFF
TGTGCCAGCACTACCCAGGTGGGGAACACCGGGGAGCTGTTTTTT
>TRBD1|TRBV11-2|-|TRBJ2-7
CASSHDRGSYEQYF
TGTGCCAGCAGCCATGACAGGGGTTCCTACGAGCAGTACTTC
>TRBD2|TRBV6-4|once|TRBJ2-1
CASSPGLAGGHEQFF
TGTGCCAGCAGCCCGGGACTAGCGGGGGGGCATGAGCAGTTCTTC
>-|TRBV5-4|once|TRBJ2-7
CASSLRIGGGDEQYF
TGTGCCAGCAGCCTGAGGATAGGAGGGGGAGACGAGCAGTACTTC
>-|TRBV2|-|TRBJ2-7
CASAWEYEQYF
TGTGCCAGCGCCTGGGAGTACGAGCAGTACTTC
>TRBD2|TRBV4-3|-|TRBJ2-7
CASSQDLGGGIYEQYF
TGCGCCAGCAGCCAAGATCTTGGCGGGGGTATCTACGAGCAGTACTTC
>-|TRBV6-5|-|TRBJ1-5
CASSYSRRGNQPQHF
TGTGCCAGCAGTTACTCACGCAGGGGCAATCAGCCCCAGCATTTT
>-|TRBV28|-|TRBJ2-1
CASRWDHEQFF
TGTGCCAGCCGTTGGGACCATGAGCAGTTCTTC
>-|TRBV30|-|TRBJ1-2
CAWSETLRETGYTF
TGTGCCTGGAGCGAAACCCTCAGGGAGACTGGCTACACCTTC
>TRBD1|TRBV29-1|-|TRBJ2-1
CSVDGTESSYNEQFF
TGCAGCGTTGACGGGACAGAGAGCTCCTACAATGAGCAGTTCTTC
>-|TRBV27|-|TRBJ1-4
CASREDNEKLFF
TGTGCCAGCAGGGAAGATAATGAAAAACTGTTTTTT
>-|TRBV7-3|-|TRBJ2-7
CASSFGQSYEQYF
TGTGCCAGCAGCTTTGGCCAGTCCTACGAGCAGTACTTC
>TRBD1|TRBV29-1|-|TRBJ1-1
CSVEVSGQKNTEAFF
TGCAGCGTTGAAGTATCGGGACAGAAGAACACTGAAGCTTTCTTT
>-|TRBV6-5|-|TRBJ2-7
CASSPQGRNYEQYF
TGTGCCAGCAGCCCGCAGGGGCGCAACTACGAGCAGTACTTC
>-|TRBV12-3/TRBV12-4|-|TRBJ1-3
CASSRDSGNTIYF
TGTGCCAGCAGCCGGGACTCTGGAAACACCATATATTTT
>-|TRBV3-1/TRBV3-2|-|TRBJ2-2
CASSPGTNTGELFF
TGTGCCAGCAGCCCGGGGACCAACACCGGGGAGCTGTTTTTT
>TRBD2|TRBV5-1|-|TRBJ2-7
CASSLASEGLAYEQYF
TGCGCCAGCAGCTTGGCTAGCGAGGGACTAGCCTACGAGCAGTACTTC
>-|TRBV18|-|TRBJ2-7
CASSPSLGITAYEQYF
TGTGCCAGCTCCCCTTCCCTGGGCATCACAGCCTACGAGCAGTACTTC
>-|TRBV5-6|-|TRBJ2-7
CASSFTRGFGEQYF
TGTGCCAGCAGCTTTACTCGTGGGTTTGGCGAGCAGTACTTC
>-|TRBV9|once|TRBJ2-2
CASSVDIARNTGELFF
TGTGCCAGCAGCGTAGACATAGCGCGGAACACCGGGGAGCTGTTTTTT
>-|TRBV10-3|-|TRBJ1-2
CAISEGWAKGYTF
TGTGCCATCAGTGAGGGGTGGGCCAAGGGCTACACCTTC
>-|TRBV4-2|-|TRBJ2-5
CASSQNGPSQETQYF
TGTGCCAGCAGCCAGAACGGACCTTCCCAAGAGACCCAGTACTTC
>TRBD1|TRBV15|-|TRBJ1-4
CATSNIGTDDNEKLFF
TGTGCCACCAGCAACATAGGGACAGATGATAATGAAAAACTGTTTTTT
>TRBD1|TRBV5-1|-|TRBJ2-7
CASSLVAGGSYEQYF
TGCGCCAGCAGCTTGGTTGCAGGGGGCTCCTACGAGCAGTACTTC
>TRBD1|TRBV5-1|-|TRBJ2-1
CASGTGASYNEQFF
TGCGCCAGTGGGACAGGGGCGTCCTACAATGAGCAGTTCTTC
>-|TRBV29-1|-|TRBJ2-3
CSVGPGTSTDTQYF
TGCAGCGTTGGTCCGGGGACTAGCACAGATACGCAGTATTTT
>-|TRBV5-1|-|TRBJ2-3
CASSLEDSRSTDTQYF
TGCGCCAGCAGCTTGGAGGATAGCAGGAGCACAGATACGCAGTATTTT
>-|TRBV5-4|once|TRBJ2-2
CASSPPDRNTGELFF
TGTGCCAGCAGCCCCCCTGACAGGAACACCGGGGAGCTGTTTTTT
>-|TRBV4-2|few|TRBJ1-5
CASREGLDNQPQHF
TGTGCCAGCAGGGAAGGGCTGGATAATCAGCCCCAGCATTTT
>TRBD1|TRBV19|-|TRBJ2-5
CASSMDRVETQYF
TGTGCCAGTAGTATGGACAGGGTTGAGACCCAGTACTTC